A single sample gave rise to the 21 T cell receptor beta chains below, sequenced in a study of T cell repertoires in cytomegalovirus infection. In TCRdb, the reads were re-called with MiXCR into one record per CDR3 protein. There are approximately 500,000 distinct CDR3 sequences in the sample; 15% to 20% occur only once, and 20% to 30% lies in the top ten. Input material: CD8+ T cells from PBMCs. All receptors come from a human donor in good health (CMV status not recorded). Some clones in this sample may be carry-over from other donors' samples.

This chain connects TRBV20-1 to TRBJ2-1, with 7 bases identical to TRBD1. The CDR3 is 13 residues long. Germline trimming cut 2 bases from V and 2 bases from J; bases unmatched to any gene: 0. CDR1 and CDR2 from the germline V gene are DFQATT and SNEGSKA (reference sequence). Here the CDR3 DNA reads TGCAGTGCTAGACAGGGGGCCTACAATGAGCAGTTCTTC. This translates into CSARQGAYNEQFF.

V gene TRBV7-3 combines with J gene TRBJ2-2, with 12 bases fitting TRBD2. CDR1 is SGHTA, CDR2 FQGTGA, per germline. Trimming took 3 bases from V and 4 from J; bases not matched to a gene: 3. The CDR3 totals 16 residues. CDR3 residues: CASSLTSGGLTGELFF. The CDR3 nucleotides are TGTGCCAGCAGCTTGACTAGCGGGGGCCTCACCGGGGAGCTGTTTTTT.

The rearrangement links TRBV20-1 to TRBJ1-5, with D uncertain. Germline assignment: CDR1 DFQATT and CDR2 SNEGSKA (reference sequence). Between the trimmed V and J ends, which lost 3 bases and 2 bases, there was a span of 23 bases. This CDR3 spans 18 amino acids. In DNA, the CDR3 is TGCAGTGCTAGTTCGGGTTCCCCCCTGGGTTTTGGCAATCAGCCCCAGCATTTT. The encoded protein is CSASSGSPLGFGNQPQHF.

This clonotype was observed once. The chain recombines TRBV5-1 with TRBJ1-1; D ambiguous. With 0 bases removed from V and 4 bases from J, the gap between germline ends came to 13 bases. This CDR3 is built from 15 residues. Germline CDR1 is SGHRS and CDR2 is YFSETQ. Here the CDR3 reads CASSLGGTFGTEAFF. The CDR3 nucleotides read TGCGCCAGCAGCTTGGGTGGAACCTTCGGCACTGAAGCTTTCTTT.

This clonotype appeared many times. The chain uses TRBV28 and TRBJ2-2, with TRBD2 as a possible D gene (6 bases). There are 13 residues in the CDR3. Germline loops: CDR1 MDHEN, CDR2 SYDVKM. The ends were cut back, 7 bases at V and 6 bases at J, with 12 bases in the middle. CDR3 bases: TGTGCCAGCACCCCGTGGGGGGCCGGGGAGCTGTTTTTT. This translates into CASTPWGAGELFF.

This clonotype was seen repeatedly, ten times or more. The chain recombines TRBV28 with TRBJ2-1, with D tentatively TRBD2 (6 bases). Trimming left V 5 bases short and J 0 bases short, with 14 bases between. CDR3 size: 16 residues. The germline V gene has CDR1 MDHEN and CDR2 SYDVKM. The CDR3 DNA sequence: TGTGCCAGCAGTACCCTACGCGGGGCCTCCTACAATGAGCAGTTCTTC. Its translation is CASSTLRGASYNEQFF.

The V and J genes are TRBV20-1 and TRBJ2-1, with D perhaps given as TRBD1 or TRBD2 (5 bases each). V was clipped by 6 bases and J by 0 bases, with 21 bases between them. Germline CDR1 is DFQATT and CDR2 is SNEGSKA (reference sequence). The CDR3 has 17 amino acids. CDR3 loop: CSAVGEEAGSSYNEQFF. The CDR3 nucleotides read TGCAGTGCCGTGGGGGAAGAGGCGGGCAGCTCCTACAATGAGCAGTTCTTC.

This clonotype appeared a few times. The rearrangement links TRBV5-6 to TRBJ1-1; a possible D gene is TRBD1 (6 bases). Germline lookup yields CDR1 SGHDT and CDR2 YYEEEE. V was pared by 4 bases and J by 1 base, with 11 bases between. This CDR3 has 14 residues. Written as DNA, the CDR3 is TGTGCCAGCAGCCCGGACAGAAGGAACACTGAAGCTTTCTTT. Translating gives CASSPDRRNTEAFF.

Of note for this clonotype: A read error is likely, as this CDR3 ends without the conserved phenylalanine or tryptophan. The limits of the CDR3 on the DNA are not certain, so only TCRdb's listed CDR3 is given. The gene calls are TRBV7-8 and TRBJ2-7; the DNA was not used to check the table's D call, TRBD1. From germline, CDR1 is SGHVS and CDR2 FQNEAQ. The CDR3 numbers 14 amino acids, ends counted. The CDR3 sequence: CASSLDRAPYEQCL.

The rearrangement joins TRBV7-3 to TRBJ2-2; 9 positions match TRBD2. Germline V gene lookup returns CDR1 SGHTA and CDR2 FQGTGA. Trimming cost V 8 bases and J 8 bases; bases outside gene matches: 12. This CDR3 has 15 amino acids. CDR3 sequence reads: CASSEVSGRSGELFF. Here the CDR3 DNA reads TGTGCCAGCTCGGAAGTTAGCGGGAGATCTGGGGAGCTGTTTTTT.

The V call is TRBV25-1, the J call TRBJ2-7; 10 bases are a match to TRBD1. CDR1 and CDR2 from the germline V gene are MGHDK and SYGVNS. J lost 2 bases, V lost 4 bases, and 8 bases had no gene match. CDR3 size: 16 residues. CDR3 sequence: CASSVPGQGMTYEQYF. Here the CDR3 DNA reads TGTGCCAGCAGTGTTCCGGGACAGGGGATGACCTACGAGCAGTACTTC.

This clonotype was seen a handful of times. The chain carries TRBV6-6 and TRBJ1-1, with 10 bases matching TRBD1. V trimming: 2 bases; J trimming: 5 bases; junction bases outside the gene matches: 8. The length of the CDR3 is 16 residues. Germline V gene sequence: CDR1 MNHNY, CDR2 SVGAGI (reference sequence). The chain's CDR3 is CASSYPRDRGHTEAFF. CDR3 nucleotide sequence: TGTGCCAGCAGTTACCCCCGCGACAGGGGGCATACTGAAGCTTTCTTT.

In its sample, this clonotype was seen a few times. The chain uses TRBV7-8 and TRBJ2-7; no reliable D call. CDR3 length: 10 residues. Per germline, CDR1 SGHVS and CDR2 FQNEAQ. V lost 5 bases and J lost 7, with 6 bases in between. In nucleotides, the CDR3 is TGTGCCAGCAGCATCTTGGAGCAGTACTTC. Protein product: CASSILEQYF.

The table lists this clonotype with a few counts. V is TRBV7-3 and J is TRBJ1-2, with no clear D. Germline values: CDR1 SGHTA, CDR2 FQGTGA. The CDR3 is 15 amino acids. V lost 0 bases, J lost 8 bases, and 16 bases lay in between. This CDR3 reads CASSLTRRGRSGYTF. CDR3 DNA: TGTGCCAGCAGCTTAACCCGGCGGGGAAGGAGCGGCTACACCTTC.

This clonotype was seen a handful of times. The V and J genes are TRBV7-9 and TRBJ2-7; 13 bases match TRBD2. Losses at the gene ends were 11 bases for V and 2 bases for J; bases not matched to a gene: 6. This CDR3 spans 14 amino acids. CDR1 is SEHNR, CDR2 FQNEAQ, per germline (reference sequence). The CDR3 region has the DNA TGTGCCTGTTCCACTAGCGGGAGGGCCTACGAGCAGTACTTC. Protein sequence: CACSTSGRAYEQYF.

This chain's CDR3 is CASSVAGTVEAYEQYF. The DNA for the CDR3 is TGTGCCAGCAGCGTAGCTGGGACAGTTGAAGCCTACGAGCAGTACTTC. The rearrangement uses TRBV9 and TRBJ2-7; 7 bases map to TRBD1. The germline V gene encodes CDR1 SGDLS and CDR2 YYNGEE. V was clipped by 0 bases and J by 2 bases; unmatched bases: 8. This CDR3 comprises 16 residues.

The rearrangement joins TRBV6-5 to TRBJ2-1; 10 nucleotides agree with TRBD2. Germline V CDR1 and CDR2: MNHEY, SVGAGI. The V segment lost 9 bases and the J segment 2 bases; nucleotides outside the gene matches: 1. The CDR3 has 13 amino acids. CDR3 region: CASTSGAYNEQFF. The CDR3, as DNA: TGTGCCAGTACTAGCGGGGCCTACAATGAGCAGTTCTTC.

This clonotype was seen at least ten times. The chain employs TRBV27 and TRBJ2-1; 12 nucleotides line up with TRBD2. This CDR3 region has 14 residues. Germline CDR1 MNHEY, CDR2 SMNVEV (reference sequence). With 7 bases clipped from V and 9 bases from J, the junction kept 7 bases outside the gene matches. CDR3 in amino acids: CASTSGTSGSEQFF. The DNA for the CDR3 is TGTGCCAGCACCTCCGGGACTAGCGGGTCTGAGCAGTTCTTC.

This clonotype has at least ten counts. The CDR3 sequence: CASSLGTGAIYNSPLHF. The CDR3 nucleotides are TGTGCCAGCAGCTTGGGGACAGGGGCCATCTATAATTCACCCCTCCACTTT. V is TRBV11-2 and J is TRBJ1-6, with TRBD1 identical over 10 bases. CDR3 length equals 17 residues. Trimming removed 3 bases from V and 3 bases from J; junction bases left unmatched: 5. Germline-derived CDR1 and CDR2 are SGHAT and FQNNGV. Supplemented by reference TRBV11-2 and TRBJ1-6, the full variable domain reads EAGVAQSPRYKIIEKRQSVAFWCNPISGHATLYWYQQILGQGPKLLIQFQNNGVVDDSQLPKDRFSAERLKGVDSTLKIQPAKLEDSAVYLCASSLGTGAIYNSPLHFGNGTRLTVT.

This clonotype was counted many times. This chain connects TRBV7-6 to TRBJ2-1; 12 bases are a match to TRBD2. CDR3 length equals 16 residues. Germline V gives CDR1 SGHVS, CDR2 FNYEAQ. After removal of 1 base from V and 8 bases from J, the junction contained 6 bases not matched to a gene. CDR3 DNA: TGTGCCAGCAGCTTAGTGACTAGCGGGAGTCCCGATGAGCAGTTCTTC. Residues: CASSLVTSGSPDEQFF.

The genes are TRBV3-1 and TRBJ2-7; 12 bases line up with TRBD2. J lost 0 bases, V lost 1 base, and 10 bases had no gene match. CDR3 length equals 19 residues. From germline, CDR1 is LGHDT and CDR2 YNNKEL (reference sequence). The CDR3 region is CASSQAGTSGYSASYEQYF. CDR3 sequence (DNA): TGTGCCAGCAGCCAAGCCGGGACTAGCGGGTATTCCGCCTCCTACGAGCAGTACTTC.